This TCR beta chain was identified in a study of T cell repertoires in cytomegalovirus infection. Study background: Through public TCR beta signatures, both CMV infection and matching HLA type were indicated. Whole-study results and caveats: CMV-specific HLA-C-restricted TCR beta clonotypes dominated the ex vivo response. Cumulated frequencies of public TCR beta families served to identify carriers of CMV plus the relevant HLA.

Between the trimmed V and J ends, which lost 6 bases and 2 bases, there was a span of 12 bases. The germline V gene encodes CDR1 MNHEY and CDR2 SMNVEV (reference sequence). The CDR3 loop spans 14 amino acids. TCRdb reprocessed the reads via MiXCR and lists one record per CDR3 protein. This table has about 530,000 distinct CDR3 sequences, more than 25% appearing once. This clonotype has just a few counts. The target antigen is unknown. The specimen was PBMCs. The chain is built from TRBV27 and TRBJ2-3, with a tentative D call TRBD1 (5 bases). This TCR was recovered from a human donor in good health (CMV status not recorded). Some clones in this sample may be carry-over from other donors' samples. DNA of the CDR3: TGTGCCAGCAGGGCAGGGTTCGCCACAGATACGCAGTATTTT. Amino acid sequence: CASRAGFATDTQYF.